This entry lists 12 T cell receptor beta chains sequenced from one sample in a study of naive and memory T cell subsets. The SP2 primer and nested alpha and beta constant region primers amplified ligated cDNA in four rounds. TCRdb recomputed calls from the 5' RACE reads with MiXCR, one row per CDR3 protein. The sample has 55,000 to 70,000 distinct CDR3 sequences, approximately 7.2% seen once. TCR cDNA received a 3' ligated oligonucleotide that carried a UMI. These receptors came from a male donor in good health.

This clonotype appeared many times. The chain combines TRBV7-8 with TRBJ1-2; perhaps TRBD1 as D (6 bases). The CDR3 runs 16 residues. The germline V and J ends were trimmed by 1 base and 1 base, with 13 bases remaining between them. Germline CDR1 is SGHVS and CDR2 is FQNEAQ. DNA for the CDR3: TGTGCCAGCAGCTTAGTTGGGCAGGGGATTAACTATGGCTACACCTTC. It encodes CASSLVGQGINYGYTF.

This clonotype was detected many times. J is TRBJ2-1 and V is TRBV27; 10 bases match TRBD2. The CDR3 totals 16 residues. Germline values: CDR1 MNHEY, CDR2 SMNVEV (reference sequence). The V gene end was trimmed by 5 bases and the J gene end by 5 bases; junction bases not matched to a gene: 9. The CDR3 sequence is CASSLPGTSANNEQFF. Written as DNA, the CDR3 is TGTGCCAGCAGTCTCCCCGGGACTAGCGCCAACAATGAGCAGTTCTTC.

A few counts support this clonotype. The J gene is TRBJ2-7, the V gene TRBV7-9; D may match TRBD1 or TRBD2 (5 bases each). Trimming removed 0 bases from V and 5 bases from J, with 11 bases in between. The germline V gene has CDR1 SEHNR and CDR2 FQNEAQ (reference sequence). The CDR3 is made up of 14 amino acids. In nucleotides, the CDR3 is TGTGCCAGCAGCTTAGCGGGGAGCAGGGACGAGCAGTACTTC. Translation gives CASSLAGSRDEQYF.

At least ten counts were recorded for this clonotype. The chain has TRBV21-1 and TRBJ2-3. TRBV21-1 is shown as a pseudogene. The CDR3 is made up of 11 amino acids. This CDR3 is CASSSRDTQYF. In DNA, the CDR3 is TGTGCCAGCAGCTCTCGGGATACGCAGTATTTT.

This clonotype was recorded at least ten times. The chain employs TRBV6-2 or TRBV6-3 and TRBJ2-3, with D hard to call. Germline CDR1 is MNHEY and CDR2 is SVGEGT. CDR3 length: 18 amino acids. With 0 bases removed from V and 1 base from J, the gap between germline ends came to 17 bases. The CDR3 sequence is CASSYSIRGESRTDTQYF. CDR3 coding DNA: TGTGCCAGCAGTTACTCGATAAGAGGAGAATCCCGCACAGATACGCAGTATTTT.

The chain recombines TRBV7-9 with TRBJ1-5; no firm D call. The germline V and J ends were trimmed by 1 base and 5 bases, with 6 bases remaining between them. CDR1 and CDR2 (germline): SEHNR, FQNEAQ (reference sequence). The CDR3 extends over 13 amino acids. CDR3 residues: CASSLGGYQPQHF. The CDR3 nucleotides are TGTGCCAGCAGCTTAGGGGGATATCAGCCCCAGCATTTT.

This chain joins TRBV27 and TRBJ2-6, with 9 nucleotides matching TRBD1. V dropped 4 bases and J dropped 2; count of bases not matched to a gene: 3. This CDR3 spans 16 amino acids. CDR1 is MNHEY, CDR2 SMNVEV, per germline (reference sequence). CDR3 nucleotide sequence: TGTGCCAGCAGTTCAAACAGGGGGCCTGGGGCCAACGTCCTGACTTTC. Translating it yields CASSSNRGPGANVLTF.

Comment on this clonotype: A much larger clone lies a single base off, so this may be a read error. V is TRBV29-1 and J is TRBJ2-5; D is undetermined. The CDR3 covers 12 residues. Germline values: CDR1 SQVTM, CDR2 ANQGSEA. The CDR3 DNA reads as TGCAGCGCAAGTGTTCAACAAGAGATCCAGTACTTC. Translated, it gives CSASVQQEIQYF.

The gene calls are TRBV29-1 and TRBJ2-7; D is perhaps TRBD2 (7 bases). Germline lookup yields CDR1 SQVTM and CDR2 ANQGSEA. CDR3 size: 12 residues. The V and J ends lost 3 bases and 7 bases respectively, with 13 bases between them. CDR3 sequence: CSVDGGAEEQYF. CDR3 bases: TGCAGCGTTGATGGGGGGGCTGAGGAGCAGTACTTC.

The gene calls are TRBV7-9 and TRBJ2-7, with D possibly matching TRBD2 (5 bases). The germline CDR1 and CDR2 sequences are SEHNR and FQNEAQ (reference sequence). This CDR3 contains 12 residues. Trimming pared 2 bases from V and 5 bases from J, leaving 7 bases between. The CDR3 DNA reads as TGTGCCAGCAGCTTACGAGGGAACGAGCAGTACTTC. It encodes CASSLRGNEQYF.

There are many counts of this clonotype. The rearrangement links TRBV28 to TRBJ2-7, with 8 nucleotides matching TRBD1. The CDR3 runs to 14 residues. V was pared by 4 bases and J by 3 bases, with 5 bases of the junction left unmatched. Germline CDR1 reads MDHEN; CDR2 reads SYDVKM. CDR3 region: CASSSMDRVYEQYF. The CDR3 DNA is TGTGCCAGCAGTTCGATGGACAGGGTCTACGAGCAGTACTTC.

This sequence joins TRBV2 and TRBJ1-5; no clear D. CDR3 length: 14 residues. Germline CDR1 is SNHLY and CDR2 is FYNNEI. The ends were cut back, 3 bases at V and 2 bases at J, with 8 bases in the middle. The chain's CDR3 is CASSDKGRNQPQHF. The CDR3 bases are TGTGCCAGCAGTGATAAGGGCCGCAATCAGCCCCAGCATTTT.